This T cell receptor (beta chain) is from a study of blood T cell repertoires in COVID-19. Across the whole study: The United States, Italy and Spain supplied acute and convalescent COVID-19 samples. Sources were T cells, B-cell-depleted T cells, or PBMCs; the material itself was cDNA or gDNA.

The germline CDR1 and CDR2 sequences are SGDLS and YYNGEE. V was clipped by 4 bases and J by 6 bases; unmatched bases: 13. The CDR3 totals 16 residues. Original data processing: Amplification of reference gene primers was used by the study to estimate nucleated cell counts. Some clones are missing from TCRdb's copy, which holds only in-frame ones; the method was immunoSEQ multiplex PCR. V and J calls and clone size are those listed in that table; D and trimming were worked out from the DNA. The table has over 200,000 clones, roughly 90% seen once. Source material: peripheral blood. The rearrangement uses TRBV9 and TRBJ1-2, with 9 bases fitting TRBD1. The sequence was collected from a woman aged 60-75 years with acute or convalescent COVID-19. The CDR3 bases are TGTGCCAGCAGCCCTGCCTCCAACAGGGGGCGAGATGGCTACACCTTC. It yields the protein CASSPASNRGRDGYTF.